This entry lists 15 T cell receptor beta chains sequenced from one sample in a study of blood T cell repertoires in COVID-19. TCRdb's table, derived via immunoSEQ multiplex PCR, lists solely in-frame clones and lacks some. The sample contains about 110,000 clones, approximately 87% of which appear only once. The sample comprised peripheral blood. The receptors were gathered from a woman aged 55-75 years with acute or convalescent COVID-19.

The chain is built from TRBV10-1 and TRBJ2-7; D may match TRBD1 or TRBD2 (5 bases each). V lost 6 bases, J lost 7 bases, and 19 bases lay in between. Germline V gene sequence: CDR1 WNHNN, CDR2 SYGVQD (reference sequence). The CDR3 is made up of 14 amino acids. The CDR3 loop is CASSEGPYSGEQYF. CDR3 in DNA: TGCGCCAGCAGCGAGGGACCGTACTCGGGGGAGCAGTACTTC.

Only a few counts were recorded for this clone. The rearrangement links TRBV28 to TRBJ1-5, with TRBD1 identical over 8 bases. The CDR3 sequence is 14 residues long. Germline CDR1 is MDHEN and CDR2 is SYDVKM. V was clipped by 7 bases and J by 4 bases; unmatched bases: 6. CDR3 DNA: TGTGCCAGCAACCCTACAGGGGGAAATCAGCCCCAGCATTTT. Encoded protein: CASNPTGGNQPQHF.

This chain links TRBV28 with TRBJ1-2; D is unresolved. The germline V gene has CDR1 MDHEN and CDR2 SYDVKM. The CDR3 loop spans 14 amino acids. V was pared by 7 bases and J by 5 bases, with 17 bases between. The CDR3 spells CASTRGPGPYGYTF. Written as DNA, the CDR3 is TGTGCCAGCACCCGAGGTCCCGGTCCGTATGGCTACACCTTC.

The chain joins TRBV24-1 to TRBJ2-5, with 9 bases that match TRBD1. CDR1 is KGHDR, CDR2 SFDVKD, per germline. Germline trimming cut 3 bases from V and 6 bases from J; bases unmatched to any gene: 7. The CDR3 length is 15 residues. The CDR3 DNA is TGTGCCACCAGTGATCCGGACAGGGGACTTCAGACCCAGTACTTC. Translated, it gives CATSDPDRGLQTQYF.

The CDR3 reads CASSRGLRNTEAFF. CDR3 DNA sequence: TGTGCCAGCAGTCGTGGACTAAGGAACACTGAAGCTTTCTTT. J is TRBJ1-1 and V is TRBV28, with D hard to call. Germline CDR1 reads MDHEN; CDR2 reads SYDVKM. The CDR3 runs 14 residues. Trimming cost V 5 bases and J 1 base, with 11 bases left between them.

This chain uses TRBV25-1 with TRBJ1-2; D may be TRBD1 (5 bases). The germline V gene encodes CDR1 MGHDK and CDR2 SYGVNS. The CDR3 is 13 residues long. Deletions cut 4 bases from V and 7 bases from J, with 13 bases between. As DNA, the CDR3 is TGTGCCAGCAGTGCGGGGGTGGGGTTTGGCTACACCTTC. Translating it yields CASSAGVGFGYTF.

This clone was detected a few times. The chain carries TRBV7-2 and TRBJ1-2, with a possible D match to TRBD1 (5 bases). The CDR3 has 15 amino acids. CDR1 and CDR2 (germline): SGHTA, FQGNSA. Trimming pared 5 bases from V and 7 bases from J, leaving 20 bases between. The CDR3, as DNA: TGTGCCAGCAGCCCCATGTCGGCAGGGATGGGTGGCTACACCTTC. Amino acids: CASSPMSAGMGGYTF.

This chain uses TRBV7-3 with TRBJ2-5; D is possibly TRBD2 (6 bases). Germline values: CDR1 SGHTA, CDR2 FQGTGA. The CDR3 loop spans 14 amino acids. Trimming removed 5 bases at V and 5 bases at J, with 15 bases between. CDR3 sequence reads: CASSPGLKGETQYF. The CDR3, as DNA: TGTGCCAGCAGCCCGGGACTCAAGGGGGAGACCCAGTACTTC.

The chain couples TRBV3-1 (or the pseudogene TRBV3-2) to TRBJ1-2; no definite D call. V shed 0 bases and J shed 4 bases, with 9 bases lying between them. CDR1 and CDR2 (germline): LGHDT, YNNKEL (reference sequence). The CDR3 is made up of 14 amino acids. The CDR3 loop is CASSQENGAYGYTF. The CDR3 bases are TGTGCCAGCAGCCAAGAAAACGGTGCCTATGGCTACACCTTC.

The V call is TRBV6-5, the J call TRBJ1-2; TRBD1 might be the D (6 bases). Germline CDR1 is MNHEY and CDR2 is SVGAGI. CDR3 size: 13 residues. V shed 3 bases and J shed 3 bases, with 8 bases lying between them. CDR3 in amino acids: CASSYNRDYGYTF. In nucleotides, the CDR3 is TGTGCCAGCAGTTATAACAGGGACTATGGCTACACCTTC.

The CDR3 spells CASSQGASNQPQHF. The CDR3 nucleotides read TGTGCCAGCTCACAGGGGGCTAGCAATCAGCCCCAGCATTTT. The rearrangement joins TRBV18 to TRBJ1-5, with 7 bases identical to TRBD1. Germline trimming cut 4 bases from V and 0 bases from J; bases unmatched to any gene: 0. This CDR3 is 14 amino acids long. Germline V gene data show CDR1 as KGHSH and CDR2 as LQKENI. The full variable domain, with the rest looked up from reference TRBV18 and TRBJ1-5, is NAGVMQNPRHLVRRRGQEARLRCSPMKGHSHVYWYRQLPEEGLKFMVYLQKENIIDESGMPKERFSAEFPKEGPSILRIQQVVRGDSAAYFCASSQGASNQPQHFGDGTRLSIL.

The chain couples TRBV28 to TRBJ1-2; possible D gene TRBD1, 5 bases. CDR1 and CDR2 from the germline V gene are MDHEN and SYDVKM. Between the trimmed V and J ends, which lost 5 bases and 7 bases, there was a span of 11 bases. The CDR3 extends over 12 amino acids. The CDR3 protein is CASSPVGPGYTF. In DNA, the CDR3 is TGTGCCAGCAGTCCCGTGGGGCCTGGCTACACCTTC.

This chain connects TRBV5-1 to TRBJ2-5, with 7 nucleotides matching TRBD2. The CDR3 runs to 15 residues. Germline trimming cut 2 bases from V and 4 bases from J; bases unmatched to any gene: 8. CDR1 is SGHRS, CDR2 YFSETQ, per germline. CDR3 in amino acids: CASSFSGRSGETQYF. In DNA, the CDR3 is TGCGCCAGCAGCTTCTCCGGGAGGAGTGGAGAGACCCAGTACTTC.

CDR3 sequence reads: CASRKRDRFGEQYF. The CDR3 coding sequence is TGTGCCAGCAGAAAACGGGACAGGTTCGGCGAGCAGTACTTC. The rearrangement joins TRBV7-2 to TRBJ2-7; 8 bases are shared with TRBD1. Germline V gene lookup returns CDR1 SGHTA and CDR2 FQGNSA. The ends lost 6 bases at V and 6 bases at J; junction bases unmatched: 10. The CDR3 length is 14 residues.

The chain employs TRBV4-3 and TRBJ2-1; TRBD2 matches 10 bases. The CDR3 has 17 residues. Trimming took 1 base from V and 7 from J; bases not matched to a gene: 10. Germline-derived CDR1 and CDR2 are LGHNA and YSLEER. In nucleotides, the CDR3 is TGCGCCAGCAGCCAAGTTTCCCTAGCGGGAGTTGGGAATGAGCAGTTCTTC. Protein product: CASSQVSLAGVGNEQFF.